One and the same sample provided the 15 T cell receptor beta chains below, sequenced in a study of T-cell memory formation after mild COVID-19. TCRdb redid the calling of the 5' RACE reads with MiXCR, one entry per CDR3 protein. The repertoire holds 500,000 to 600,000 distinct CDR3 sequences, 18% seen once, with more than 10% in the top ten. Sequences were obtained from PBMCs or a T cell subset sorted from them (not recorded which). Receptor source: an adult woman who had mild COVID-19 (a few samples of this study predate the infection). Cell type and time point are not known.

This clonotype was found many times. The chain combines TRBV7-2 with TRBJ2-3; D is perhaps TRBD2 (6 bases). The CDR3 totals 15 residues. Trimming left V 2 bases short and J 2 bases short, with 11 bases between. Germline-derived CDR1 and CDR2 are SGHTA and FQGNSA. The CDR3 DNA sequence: TGTGCCAGCAGCTTATGGGGCGGGACCACAGATACGCAGTATTTT. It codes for CASSLWGGTTDTQYF.

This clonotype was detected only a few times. The CDR3 loop is CASSSATGSMETQYF. CDR3 DNA: TGTGCCAGCAGTTCCGCGACAGGGTCGATGGAGACCCAGTACTTC. J is TRBJ2-5 and V is TRBV6-2 or TRBV6-3; 7 bases map to TRBD1. V shed 4 bases and J 5 bases; nucleotides not matched to a gene: 10. The CDR3 has 15 residues. Germline CDR1 and CDR2: MNHEY and SVGEGT.

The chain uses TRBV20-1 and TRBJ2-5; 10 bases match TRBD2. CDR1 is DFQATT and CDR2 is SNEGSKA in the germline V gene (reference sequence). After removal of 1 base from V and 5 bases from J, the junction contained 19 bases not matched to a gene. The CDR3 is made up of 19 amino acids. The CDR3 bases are TGCAGTGCTAGAGCCCTTGTGGATCTAGCGGGAGAGGGTCGGGAGACCCAGTACTTC. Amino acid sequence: CSARALVDLAGEGRETQYF.

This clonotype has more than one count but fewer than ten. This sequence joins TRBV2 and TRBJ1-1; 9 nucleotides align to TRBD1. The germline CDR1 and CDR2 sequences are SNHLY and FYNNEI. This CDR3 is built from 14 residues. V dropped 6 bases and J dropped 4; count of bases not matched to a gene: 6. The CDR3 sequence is CASRGTGWGTEAFF. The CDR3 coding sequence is TGTGCCAGCAGGGGGACAGGGTGGGGCACTGAAGCTTTCTTT.

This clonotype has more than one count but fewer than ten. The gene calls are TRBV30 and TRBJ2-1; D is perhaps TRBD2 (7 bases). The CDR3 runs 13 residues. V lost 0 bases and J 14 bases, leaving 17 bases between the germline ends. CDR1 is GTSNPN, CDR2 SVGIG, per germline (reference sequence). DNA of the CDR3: TGTGCCTGGAGTGTAGGCGGGGGCCCTACCGAGTTCTTC. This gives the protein CAWSVGGGPTEFF. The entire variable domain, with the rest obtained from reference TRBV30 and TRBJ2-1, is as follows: SQTIHQWPATLVQPVGSPLSLECTVEGTSNPNLYWYRQAAGRGLQLLFYSVGIGQISSEVPQNLSASRPQDRQFILSSKKLLLSDSGFYLCAWSVGGGPTEFFGPGTRLTVL.

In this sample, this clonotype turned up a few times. CDR3 protein: CASSFRRLAGVYEQFF. The CDR3, as DNA: TGTGCCAGCAGCTTCCGGCGGCTCGCGGGAGTATATGAGCAGTTCTTC. The chain couples TRBV5-4 to TRBJ2-1; 7 positions agree with TRBD2. Germline V lookup: CDR1 SGHNT, CDR2 YYREEE (reference sequence). The CDR3 length is 16 residues. After removal of 2 bases from V and 8 bases from J, the junction contained 13 bases not matched to a gene.

In DNA, the CDR3 is TGTGCGTTTTGGGATAATTCCTACGAGCAGTACTTC. Translated: CAFWDNSYEQYF. This chain connects TRBV30 to TRBJ2-7; unclear D gene. Looked up from germline, CDR1 is GTSNPN and CDR2 is SVGIG (reference sequence). The CDR3 length is 12 residues.

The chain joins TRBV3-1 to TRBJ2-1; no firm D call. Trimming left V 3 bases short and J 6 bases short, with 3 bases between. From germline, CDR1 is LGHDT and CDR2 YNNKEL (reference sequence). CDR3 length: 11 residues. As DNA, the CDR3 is TGTGCCAGCAGCCAGATCAATGAGCAGTTCTTC. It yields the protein CASSQINEQFF.

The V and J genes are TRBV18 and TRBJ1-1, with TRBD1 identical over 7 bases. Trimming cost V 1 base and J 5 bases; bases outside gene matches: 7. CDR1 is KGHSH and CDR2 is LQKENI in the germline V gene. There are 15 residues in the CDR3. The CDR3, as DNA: TGTGCCAGCTCACCACATCCAGGGGGGCAGACTGAAGCTTTCTTT. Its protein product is CASSPHPGGQTEAFF.

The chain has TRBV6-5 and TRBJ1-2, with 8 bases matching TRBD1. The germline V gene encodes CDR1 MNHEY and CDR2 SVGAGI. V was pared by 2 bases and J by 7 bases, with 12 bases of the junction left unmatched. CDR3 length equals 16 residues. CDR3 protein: CASSYGADRVGSGYTF. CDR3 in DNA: TGTGCCAGCAGTTACGGGGCGGACAGGGTTGGATCTGGCTACACCTTC.

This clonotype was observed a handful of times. As DNA, the CDR3 is TGTGCCAGCAGCCCCGAAAGGAGCTCCTACAATGAGCAGTTCTTC. It codes for CASSPERSSYNEQFF. The chain couples TRBV7-2 to TRBJ2-1; no clear D gene. The CDR3 consists of 15 residues. V was pared by 5 bases and J by 0 bases, with 11 bases between. Germline CDR1 and CDR2: SGHTA and FQGNSA.

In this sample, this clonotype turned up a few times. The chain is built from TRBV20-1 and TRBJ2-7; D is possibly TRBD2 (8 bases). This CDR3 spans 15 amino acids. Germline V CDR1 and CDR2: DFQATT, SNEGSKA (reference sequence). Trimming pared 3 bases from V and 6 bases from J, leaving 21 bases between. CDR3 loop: CSARKGAGGAREQYF. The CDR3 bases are TGCAGTGCTAGGAAGGGGGCGGGAGGAGCACGCGAGCAGTACTTC.

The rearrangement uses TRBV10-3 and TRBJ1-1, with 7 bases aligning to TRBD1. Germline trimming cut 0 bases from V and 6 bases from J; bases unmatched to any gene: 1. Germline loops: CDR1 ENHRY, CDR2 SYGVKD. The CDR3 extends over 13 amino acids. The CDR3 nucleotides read TGTGCCATCAGTGAGTCTGGACAGGCTGAAGCTTTCTTT. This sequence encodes CAISESGQAEAFF.

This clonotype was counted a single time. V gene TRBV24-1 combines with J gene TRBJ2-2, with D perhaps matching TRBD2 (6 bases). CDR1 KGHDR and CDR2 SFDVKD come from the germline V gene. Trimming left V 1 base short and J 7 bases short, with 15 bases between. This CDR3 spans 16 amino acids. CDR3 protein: CATSDFGGISSGELFF. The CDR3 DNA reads TGTGCCACCAGTGATTTCGGGGGAATTAGTAGCGGGGAGCTGTTTTTT.

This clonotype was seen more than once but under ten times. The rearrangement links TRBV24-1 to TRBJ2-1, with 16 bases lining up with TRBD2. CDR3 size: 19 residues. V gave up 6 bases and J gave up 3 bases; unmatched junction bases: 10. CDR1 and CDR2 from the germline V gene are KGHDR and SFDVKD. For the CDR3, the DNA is TGTGCCACCAGTCCAAGGGGACTAGCGGGAGGGCTAGGCTACAATGAGCAGTTCTTC. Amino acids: CATSPRGLAGGLGYNEQFF.